This entry concerns a single T cell receptor beta chain. Which antigen it targets is not known. Qualities for individual bases were not recorded, and no much larger clone is one base off. TCRbeta CDR3 regions were amplified from genomic DNA by means of the immunoSEQ Assay, a bias-controlled multiplex PCR. The study's own analysis went as follows. The number of nucleated cells in each sample was estimated by amplification of reference gene primers within the assay. Sequence reads were collapsed and filtered to measure the absolute abundance of every unique TCRbeta CDR3 rearrangement. For each sample, productive Simpson clonality was calculated by taking the square root of Simpson's diversity index across productive rearrangements. The immuneACCESS repertoire file appears here via TCRdb, limited to in-frame rearrangements. These files lack a portion of the clones; in checked studies, under half of the deficit traces to unresolved V genes, and the cause of the others is not known. V and J calls plus clone size are reproduced from that table; the DNA served to infer D and trimming. This sample lists fewer than 200,000 clones; roughly 80% were detected once. The ten largest clones represent 10% to 15% of the sample.

From a lookup of the germline V gene, CDR1 and CDR2 are SGHAT and FQNNGV. From V the trimming removes 4 bases and from J it removes 2 bases, while the gene matches leave 2 bases of the junction unaccounted for. From its cysteine to its phenylalanine, the CDR3 spans 14 amino acids. Only the CDR3 region is kept as DNA, spanning 42 bases read in frame from base 1. These data originate in a study of blood T cell repertoires in COVID-19 (dated by TCRdb to about 2020). Describing the broader study: Collaborator samples came from the United States, Italy and Spain and covered acute and convalescent phases of COVID-19. Where HLA class I and class II types were available, the types were taken from metadata supplied by the sample provider, not from assay-based typing. A de-identified subject ID, COVID-19 status, age in years and sex were almost always included in the sample metadata. The samples were drawn from two sources: the first 160 participants of the ongoing ImmuneRACE study, and 1,200 or so subjects contributed by 6 global collaborators. Subjects who had been exposed to COVID-19, were actively infected with it, or had recovered from it provided the deeply sampled blood TCRbeta repertoires that made up the dataset. The prospective study material was composed of cDNA or gDNA derived from T cells, B-cell-depleted T cells, or PBMCs. A freely available public database, intended as a resource for researchers studying the immune response to SARS-CoV-2, is where the repertoires were released.

One collaborating source in Seattle enrolled patients while the patients were actively infected and followed the patients over time throughout the course of disease. Collaborating institutions collected whole blood in K2EDTA tubes following their own protocols. For TCRbeta analysis, collaborators shipped samples as frozen whole blood, isolated PBMCs, or DNA extracted from either of those sample types. Here is what the overall study found, with its caveats: The amount of clinical and demographic metadata varied by source and participant and was provided uncurated.

The chain is encoded by TRBV11-2 joined to TRBJ2-7, with 10 bases in between that match TRBD2. The clonotype was recovered from a woman older than 75 with COVID-19, enrolled during active disease. Sequences were obtained from peripheral blood. DNA sequence: TGTGCCAGCAGCTACGGACTAGCGGCCTACGAGCAGTACTTC. Its translation reads: CASSYGLAAYEQYF.